The present T cell receptor (beta chain) was sequenced within a study of blood T cell repertoires in COVID-19. The wider study: T cells, B-cell-depleted T cells, or PBMCs supplied cDNA or gDNA.

TCRdb's copy holds only in-frame clones and misses some; the assay was immunoSEQ multiplex PCR. Here the sample spans some 150,000 clones, 70% to 90% being singletons. The CDR3 has 14 residues. Germline CDR1 is MNHEY and CDR2 is SMNVEV (reference sequence). Trimming stripped 3 bases from V and 1 base from J, with 7 bases between. Seattle enrolled patients during active infection and tracked them longitudinally. This rearrangement joins TRBV27 to TRBJ1-5; no clear D gene. The sequence was collected from a woman aged 60-75 years with COVID-19, enrolled during active disease. The sample comprised peripheral blood. In DNA, the CDR3 is TGTGCCAGCAGTTTGCGGCAGAGCAATCAGCCCCAGCATTTT. Its protein product is CASSLRQSNQPQHF.